Presented here are 13 T cell receptor beta chains from one specimen sequenced in a study of tumor-infiltrating lymphocytes in glioblastoma multiforme (dated by TCRdb to about 2017). Sequencing instrument: Illumina HiSeq 2500. A modified ARM-PCR protocol with multiple V-beta primers and a C-beta primer was used to build TCRB libraries from RNA via three nested multiplex PCR rounds. TCRdb's own reprocessing of the public reads used fastp at Q25 and MiXCR and kept productive beta chains. Here each entry gathers all rows of one CDR3 protein and keeps the most common genes and DNA. For this sample the table gives 15,000 to 20,000 distinct CDR3 sequences, of which around 68% were detected only once. The ten largest make up 15% to 20% of the sample. Sequenced material: peripheral blood. The receptors come from a male donor with glioblastoma.

This clonotype has a handful of counts. Sequence at one end of the junction differs from germline and may be a read error. The rearrangement links TRBV20-1 to TRBJ2-1, with D possibly being TRBD2 (6 bases). CDR3 length equals 15 residues. The germline gives CDR1 DFQATT, CDR2 SNEGSKA (reference sequence). The CDR3 is CSARDRGGSYNEELF. CDR3 coding DNA: TGCAGTGCTAGAGATCGGGGAGGCTCCTACAATGAGGAGCTCTTC.

This clonotype was detected many times. The V call is TRBV29-1, the J call TRBJ2-5; unclear D gene. Germline loops: CDR1 SQVTM, CDR2 ANQGSEA. The CDR3 covers 11 residues. V gave up 0 bases and J gave up 8 bases, with 7 bases separating them. This CDR3 is CSVEEPETQYF. As DNA, the CDR3 is TGCAGCGTTGAAGAACCGGAAACCCAGTACTTC.

In regard to this clonotype: Given a much more abundant clone one base away, this may be a read error. The chain combines TRBV24-1 with TRBJ2-2; D is unclear. The CDR3 sequence is 12 residues long. The ends were cut back, 8 bases at V and 0 bases at J, with 3 bases in the middle. The germline CDR1 and CDR2 sequences are KGHDR and SFDVKD. CDR3 protein: CATNPNTGELFF. CDR3 DNA: TGTGCCACCAATCCGAACACCGGGGAGCTGTTTTTT.

In its sample, this clonotype was seen many times. The gene calls are TRBV12-3 or TRBV12-4 and TRBJ2-3, with 8 positions matching TRBD1. The CDR3 extends over 14 amino acids. V shed 3 bases, J shed 8 bases, and the junction held 7 bases outside the gene matches. This CDR3 is CASSFDQGAGTQYF. CDR3 nucleotide sequence: TGTGCCAGCAGTTTTGATCAGGGGGCTGGTACGCAGTATTTT.

V gene TRBV4-1 combines with J gene TRBJ2-5; weak D call: TRBD2 (7 bases). Germline CDR1 reads MGHRA; CDR2 reads YSYEKL. The V end lost 5 bases, the J end lost 7 bases, and 14 bases lay between the germline ends. The CDR3 sequence is 13 residues long. The CDR3 sequence: CASSLRETGTQYF. The CDR3 nucleotides are TGCGCCAGCAGCTTGCGGGAGACAGGGACCCAGTACTTC.

This clonotype was seen repeatedly, ten times or more. V gene TRBV29-1 combines with J gene TRBJ2-7; D perhaps matches TRBD2 (6 bases). Trimming left V 2 bases short and J 2 bases short, with 13 bases between. This CDR3 contains 14 residues. Looked up from germline, CDR1 is SQVTM and CDR2 is ANQGSEA. The CDR3 region has the DNA TGCAGCGTTGAAAGCCGGGGAGGCACCTACGAGCAGTACTTC. As protein: CSVESRGGTYEQYF.

V usage is TRBV28 and J usage is TRBJ2-5, with TRBD1 matching 10 bases. CDR1 and CDR2 (germline): MDHEN, SYDVKM. This CDR3 has 21 residues. Trimming took 9 bases from V and 4 from J; bases not matched to a gene: 29. The CDR3 loop is CASSLPQAGRWTGGQAETQYF. In nucleotides, the CDR3 is TGTGCCAGTAGTCTGCCTCAGGCGGGGAGATGGACAGGGGGTCAGGCAGAGACCCAGTACTTC.

To note about this clonotype: The germline gene is not matched at one end of the junction; a read error may be the cause. The genes are TRBV11-2 and TRBJ1-1, with 7 bases aligning to TRBD1. The CDR3 has 19 residues. Germline lookup yields CDR1 SGHAT and CDR2 FQNNGV. This CDR3 reads CASSPRSGTVIRMDTEAFF. In DNA, the CDR3 is TGTGCCAGCAGCCCAAGATCCGGGACAGTGATCAGGATGGACACTGAGGCTTTCTTT.

This clonotype was picked up many times. This sequence joins TRBV29-1 and TRBJ2-5, with D perhaps matching TRBD2 (6 bases). V was shortened by 7 bases and J by 7 bases, with 13 bases between the two germline ends. The CDR3 loop spans 11 amino acids. The germline CDR1 and CDR2 sequences are SQVTM and ANQGSEA. The CDR3 is CSGHAGGTQYF. The CDR3, as DNA: TGCAGCGGCCATGCCGGGGGGACCCAGTACTTC.

This clonotype was picked up many times. The chain couples TRBV6-5 to TRBJ2-5; D gene uncertain. The CDR3 totals 13 residues. CDR1 is MNHEY and CDR2 is SVGAGI in the germline V gene. V gave up 4 bases and J gave up 2 bases, with 8 bases separating them. For the CDR3, the DNA is TGTGCCAGCAGTTGGCCAGGACAAGAGACCCAGTACTTC. As protein: CASSWPGQETQYF.

On this clonotype itself: The conserved closing phenylalanine or tryptophan is absent in this CDR3, likely reflecting a read error. The chain joins TRBV11-2 to TRBJ1-2, with 8 bases that match TRBD1. The CDR3 loop spans 15 amino acids. V was clipped by 1 base and J by 4 bases; unmatched bases: 5. CDR1 SGHAT and CDR2 FQNNGV come from the germline V gene. The CDR3 nucleotides are TGTGCCAGCAGCTTAGTACAGGGGGGGGCCTATGGCTACACCTCC. Translated, it gives CASSLVQGGAYGYTS.

The chain has TRBV20-1 and TRBJ1-5; D not resolved. The CDR3 has 12 residues. With 7 bases removed from V and 3 bases from J, the gap between germline ends came to 10 bases. Germline V lookup: CDR1 DFQATT, CDR2 SNEGSKA (reference sequence). DNA for the CDR3: TGCAGTGTCTCGCGGCTCAATCAGCCCCAGCATTTT. It yields the protein CSVSRLNQPQHF.

This clonotype was counted only a few times. The chain joins TRBV20-1 to TRBJ2-7; a weak D match, TRBD2 (5 bases). CDR3 length equals 12 residues. The germline gives CDR1 DFQATT, CDR2 SNEGSKA (reference sequence). V lost 5 bases and J 1 base, leaving 9 bases between the germline ends. CDR3 sequence (DNA): TGCAGTGCTCGAGCGGATTCCTACGAGCAGTACTTC. Protein product: CSARADSYEQYF.